This T cell receptor beta chain was sequenced for a study of blood T cell repertoires in COVID-19. About the study: Researchers got acute and convalescent COVID-19 samples from the United States, Italy and Spain. PBMCs, B-cell-depleted T cells, or T cells were the source of the cDNA or gDNA that made up the material.

J lost 3 bases, V lost 2 bases, and 6 bases had no gene match. CDR3 length equals 16 residues. In germline, CDR1 is SNHLY, CDR2 FYNNEI. Authors' data handling: Cell counts per sample came from amplifying reference gene primers. Profiling relied on immunoSEQ multiplex PCR, and the TCRdb table lists in-frame clones only, not all of them. D and trimming come from the DNA, and the V and J calls and clone size come from that table. Among approximately 180,000 clones listed, roughly 87% were seen once. The source material was peripheral blood. The rearrangement links TRBV2 to TRBJ2-7; TRBD2 matches 11 bases. The TCR originated in a man aged 60 to 69 with active or convalescent COVID-19. This chain's CDR3 is CASSEFRLAGSYEQYF. CDR3 coding DNA: TGTGCCAGCAGTGAATTTAGACTAGCGGGGAGCTACGAGCAGTACTTC.